Shown below are 24 T cell receptor beta chains from a single sample sequenced in a study of somatic mutations in cytotoxic T cells in rheumatoid arthritis. The protocol was immunoSEQ multiplex PCR, while the TCRdb copy is restricted to in-frame clones and leaves out a portion. Altogether about 10,000 clones are present, 85% being singletons, with the ten largest covering approximately 7.3%. Sequences were obtained from CD8+ T cells sorted from blood. These receptors were taken from an adult with rheumatoid arthritis.

The genes are TRBV2 and TRBJ1-2, with a weak D call TRBD1 (5 bases). Germline lookup yields CDR1 SNHLY and CDR2 FYNNEI. Trimming took 7 bases from V and 5 from J, leaving 14 bases between them. The CDR3 contains 13 residues. The CDR3 here is CASISGGGYGYTF. The CDR3 coding sequence is TGTGCCAGCATCTCGGGGGGTGGGTATGGCTACACCTTC. The full variable domain, in which reference TRBV2 and TRBJ1-2 provide the parts outside the CDR3, is EPEVTQTPSHQVTQMGQEVILRCVPISNHLYFYWYRQILGQKVEFLVSFYNNEISEKSEIFDDQFSVERPDGSNFTLKIRSTKLEDSAMYFCASISGGGYGYTFGSGTRLTVV.

The CDR3 bases are TGTGCCAGTAGTATCGGCACAGATGAAAAACTGTTTTTT. This codes for CASSIGTDEKLFF. This sequence joins TRBV19 and TRBJ1-4; the D is unclear. Trimming took off 3 bases at V and 6 bases at J, with 8 bases between the two ends. Germline CDR1 reads LNHDA; CDR2 reads SQIVND (reference sequence). The CDR3 consists of 13 residues.

This clone was observed a single time. The genes are TRBV19 and TRBJ1-2, with a possible D match to TRBD1 (5 bases). This CDR3 is 13 amino acids long. V dropped 1 base and J dropped 2 bases, with 5 bases sitting between them. The germline CDR1 and CDR2 sequences are LNHDA and SQIVND (reference sequence). The CDR3 loop reads CASSIGGNYGYTF. As DNA, the CDR3 is TGTGCCAGTAGTATAGGGGGGAACTATGGCTACACCTTC.

CDR3 protein: CASSGMGQGSYGYTF. In DNA form, the CDR3 reads TGTGCCAGCAGTGGAATGGGACAGGGGTCCTATGGCTACACCTTC. The rearrangement joins TRBV2 to TRBJ1-2; 10 nucleotides line up with TRBD1. The CDR3 extends over 15 amino acids. Germline CDR1 reads SNHLY; CDR2 reads FYNNEI. V shed 4 bases and J 4 bases; nucleotides not matched to a gene: 6.

This clone was counted a single time. This rearrangement joins TRBV27 to TRBJ2-7; 8 bases agree with TRBD1. The J segment lost 4 bases and the V segment lost 5 bases, leaving 7 bases of the junction unmatched. The CDR3 loop spans 14 amino acids. From germline, CDR1 is MNHEY and CDR2 SMNVEV (reference sequence). CDR3 loop: CASSLRGPGYEQYF. CDR3 coding DNA: TGTGCCAGCAGTCTCAGGGGGCCTGGTTACGAGCAGTACTTC.

This chain connects TRBV6-5 to TRBJ1-2; D is perhaps TRBD1 (5 bases). V was cut by 2 bases and J by 4 bases, with 11 bases left in between. Germline V gives CDR1 MNHEY, CDR2 SVGAGI. This CDR3 is built from 14 residues. The CDR3 region has the DNA TGTGCCAGCAGTTACGGCAGGGCGGGCTATGGCTACACCTTC. Encoded protein: CASSYGRAGYGYTF.

V usage is TRBV29-1 and J usage is TRBJ2-3; a weak D match, TRBD1 (5 bases). The CDR3 consists of 14 residues. CDR1 SQVTM and CDR2 ANQGSEA come from the germline V gene. The V and J ends lost 2 bases and 3 bases respectively, with 12 bases between them. CDR3 nucleotides: TGCAGCGTTGAAAAGGGGATCGGTACAGATACGCAGTATTTT. Protein product: CSVEKGIGTDTQYF.

This chain uses TRBV11-2 with TRBJ1-1; weak D call: TRBD1 (5 bases). CDR1 is SGHAT and CDR2 is FQNNGV in the germline V gene. CDR3 length equals 15 residues. The V end lost 4 bases, the J end lost 4 bases, and 16 bases lay between the germline ends. CDR3 sequence: CASSSRVGVGTEAFF. The CDR3 DNA follows: TGTGCCAGCAGCTCCCGTGTAGGGGTAGGCACTGAAGCTTTCTTT.

This clone showed up just a few times. The V gene is TRBV6-5, the J gene TRBJ1-1; D not certain. V shed 7 bases and J shed 7 bases, with 7 bases lying between them. The CDR3 length is 10 residues. The germline CDR1 and CDR2 sequences are MNHEY and SVGAGI. The CDR3 spells CASMGIEAFF. The DNA for the CDR3 is TGTGCCAGCATGGGTATTGAAGCTTTCTTT.

This clone was detected once. The chain links TRBV9 to TRBJ2-1, with 7 bases fitting TRBD1. CDR1 is SGDLS, CDR2 YYNGEE, per germline. The CDR3 has 15 amino acids. Trimming at V came to 3 bases and at J to 5 bases, leaving 8 bases not matched to a gene. CDR3 residues: CASSASGQLNNEQFF. The CDR3 DNA reads TGTGCCAGCAGCGCCTCGGGACAGCTCAACAATGAGCAGTTCTTC.

The chain carries TRBV7-9 and TRBJ1-4, with D perhaps matching TRBD1 (5 bases). The CDR3 has 11 residues. Trimming shortened V by 5 bases and J by 8 bases, and 6 bases separated the two germline ends. Germline CDR1 SEHNR, CDR2 FQNEAQ (reference sequence). CDR3 loop: CASSRGEKLFF. The CDR3 coding sequence is TGTGCCAGCAGCAGGGGCGAAAAACTGTTTTTT.

The chain employs TRBV9 and TRBJ2-2, with D uncertain. The CDR3 sequence is 16 residues long. Germline loops: CDR1 SGDLS, CDR2 YYNGEE. The V end lost 0 bases, the J end lost 5 bases, and 14 bases lay between the germline ends. CDR3 DNA: TGTGCCAGCAGCGTAGAACAGCTGGCGAGGACCGGGGAGCTGTTTTTT. Protein sequence: CASSVEQLARTGELFF.

The V gene is TRBV5-6, the J gene TRBJ2-1; D remains ambiguous. This CDR3 comprises 12 residues. Germline V CDR1 and CDR2: SGHDT, YYEEEE. V gave up 3 bases and J gave up 1 base, with 2 bases separating them. The CDR3 DNA follows: TGTGCCAGCAGCTGGTCCTACAATGAGCAGTTCTTC. Protein product: CASSWSYNEQFF.

The chain combines TRBV5-5 with TRBJ2-7, with D possibly matching TRBD2 (5 bases). V shed 4 bases and J shed 4 bases, with 18 bases lying between them. Germline V gene data show CDR1 as SGHKS and CDR2 as YYEKEE (reference sequence). The CDR3 is 15 amino acids. The CDR3 spells CASSHPTNGVYEQYF. The CDR3 DNA sequence: TGTGCCAGCAGCCATCCGACTAACGGGGTTTACGAGCAGTACTTC.

The gene calls are TRBV2 and TRBJ2-7; 7 bases fit TRBD2. Germline V gives CDR1 SNHLY, CDR2 FYNNEI. The CDR3 loop spans 14 amino acids. V lost 5 bases, J lost 4 bases, and 8 bases stayed unmatched. CDR3 sequence (DNA): TGTGCCAGCAGTCGGAGGCGGGAGCGGTACGAGCAGTACTTC. This translates into CASSRRRERYEQYF.

This clone was picked up one time. V and J are TRBV6-5 and TRBJ1-1; D ambiguous. Trimming cost V 2 bases and J 1 base, with 5 bases left between them. The germline CDR1 and CDR2 sequences are MNHEY and SVGAGI. This CDR3 spans 13 amino acids. The CDR3 region is CASSYRANTEAFF. The DNA of the CDR3 is TGTGCCAGCAGTTACCGAGCGAACACTGAAGCTTTCTTT.

The chain joins TRBV5-1 to TRBJ2-4; 10 bases fit TRBD2. CDR1 is SGHRS and CDR2 is YFSETQ in the germline V gene. The CDR3 totals 18 residues. The ends lost 3 bases at V and 3 bases at J; junction bases unmatched: 12. The CDR3 loop reads CASSSLAGLGAVKNIQYF. CDR3 bases: TGCGCCAGCAGCTCACTAGCGGGACTAGGGGCGGTCAAAAACATTCAGTACTTC.

The V and J genes are TRBV25-1 and TRBJ1-1, with TRBD1 matching 9 bases. Unmatched junction bases numbered 0, after V lost 6 bases and J lost 4 bases. The germline V gene encodes CDR1 MGHDK and CDR2 SYGVNS. This CDR3 is 12 amino acids long. For the CDR3, the DNA is TGTGCCAGCAGGACAGGGGGCACTGAAGCTTTCTTT. This sequence encodes CASRTGGTEAFF.

On this clone: The germline gene is not matched at one end of the junction; a read error may be the cause. CDR3 bases: TGTGCCACCAGTTTCACCGGGACGGTCCTCTACAATGAGCAGTTCTTC. Translation gives CATSFTGTVLYNEQFF. The rearrangement uses TRBV25-1 and TRBJ2-1, with D perhaps assigned TRBD1 or TRBD2 (5 bases each). CDR1 is MGHDK, CDR2 SYGVNS, per germline. The length of the CDR3 is 16 residues.

Written as DNA, the CDR3 is TGTGCCAGCAGCGTCAGACCGGGACAGGGGGCGTCCGGGGAGCTGTTTTTT. This translates into CASSVRPGQGASGELFF. This rearrangement joins TRBV9 to TRBJ2-2, with 12 bases matching TRBD1. The CDR3 length is 17 residues. Germline V gene sequence: CDR1 SGDLS, CDR2 YYNGEE. With 2 bases clipped from V and 6 bases from J, the junction kept 8 bases outside the gene matches. Full variable domain (remainder filled in from reference TRBV9 and TRBJ2-2): DSGVTQTPKHLITATGQRVTLRCSPRSGDLSVYWYQQSLDQGLQFLIQYYNGEERAKGNILERFSAQQFPDLHSELNLSSLELGDSALYFCASSVRPGQGASGELFFGEGSRLTVL.

The rearrangement joins TRBV27 to TRBJ1-5, with a possible D match to TRBD1 (6 bases). The germline CDR1 and CDR2 sequences are MNHEY and SMNVEV (reference sequence). Deletions cut 4 bases from V and 3 bases from J, with 10 bases between. The CDR3 extends over 14 amino acids. The CDR3 DNA reads TGTGCCAGCAGTTGGGCAGGGGACAATCAGCCCCAGCATTTT. Protein product: CASSWAGDNQPQHF.

The CDR3 nucleotides read TGTGCCAGCAGCTTACGGCCGGACATTCTGGGGACCCGAACTGAAGCTTTCTTT. Protein sequence: CASSLRPDILGTRTEAFF. The gene calls are TRBV5-4 and TRBJ1-1, with D perhaps TRBD1 (5 bases). V gave up 2 bases and J gave up 5 bases, with 25 bases separating them. The CDR3 has 18 residues. CDR1 is SGHNT and CDR2 is YYREEE in the germline V gene (reference sequence).

The rearrangement joins TRBV5-1 to TRBJ2-7; 7 bases fit TRBD1. Looked up from germline, CDR1 is SGHRS and CDR2 is YFSETQ. J lost 3 bases, V lost 5 bases, and 5 bases had no gene match. This CDR3 comprises 13 residues. The CDR3 protein is CASRSHRGYEQYF. In DNA form, the CDR3 reads TGCGCCAGCAGATCCCACAGGGGCTACGAGCAGTACTTC.

V is TRBV5-1 and J is TRBJ2-7; D possibly corresponds to TRBD1 (6 bases). The germline V gene has CDR1 SGHRS and CDR2 YFSETQ. Between the trimmed V and J ends, which lost 0 bases and 5 bases, there was a span of 18 bases. The CDR3 covers 16 residues. The CDR3 loop reads CASSLGANRVSDEQYF. The CDR3, as DNA: TGCGCCAGCAGCTTGGGCGCAAACAGGGTTTCCGACGAGCAGTACTTC.